A selection of T cell receptor beta chains follows, all from one sample in a study of T-cell reconstitution after alpha-beta-depleted transplantation in children. TCRdb passed the PCR reads through MiXCR, listing each CDR3 protein once. The sample shows about 540,000 distinct CDR3 sequences, roughly 18% of them seen only once. Sample: PBMCs from the stem cell graft donor, taken from the stem cell graft. The source of these receptors is a human donor who donated a stem cell graft to a child with acute lymphoblastic leukemia. Each CDR3 is given without its conserved first and last residue. Expanded clones get a size class; other rows say once, few or many, or leave the size out.

V gene	J gene	clone size	CDR3 protein
TRBV27	TRBJ1-5	NA	ASSPDRYLSNQPQH
TRBV12-3/TRBV12-4	TRBJ2-1	NA	ASSLFAGQGANNEQF
TRBV18	TRBJ2-7	NA	ASSDGPGPYEQY
TRBV5-6	TRBJ2-1	NA	ASSLTGGLSYNEQF
TRBV7-9	TRBJ1-1	many	ASSPIGGWDTEAF
TRBV12-3/TRBV12-4	TRBJ1-1	few	ASRAQTLNTEAF
TRBV7-6	TRBJ2-2	NA	ASSPPPVGGELF
TRBV27	TRBJ2-7	few	ASSIQGGYEQY
TRBV3-1	TRBJ2-7	few	ASSQVPEGARYEQY
TRBV29-1	TRBJ2-5	few	SVGGMKTQY
TRBV5-1	TRBJ2-7	NA	ASSLVAADYEQY
TRBV5-1	TRBJ2-5	NA	ASSLQLEETQY
TRBV29-1	TRBJ2-3	few	SVEVTVDTQY
TRBV7-6	TRBJ2-1	many	ASSLTLAGYNEQF
TRBV6-1	TRBJ1-2	NA	ASSEGDRRGYT
TRBV6-5	TRBJ1-1	few	ASSYAQQNTEAF
TRBV30	TRBJ2-1	NA	AWSGIAGAYDSYNEQF
TRBV5-1	TRBJ2-1	once	ASSLAPIAATYNEQF
TRBV20-1	TRBJ1-6	many	SARDLEGDNSPLH
TRBV5-1	TRBJ2-3	many	ASSLDSSTDTQY
TRBV24-1	TRBJ2-1	NA	ATSDLASSYNEQF
TRBV18	TRBJ1-4	few	ASSPRKSGEGKNEKLF
TRBV18	TRBJ2-1	NA	ASSPSIASSYNEQF
TRBV7-8	TRBJ2-1	NA	ASSHRGGGYEQF
TRBV7-8	TRBJ2-1	NA	ASSLVVPTSPF
TRBV4-1	TRBJ2-4	many	ASSHGPSKNIQY
TRBV12-3/TRBV12-4	TRBJ1-6	few	ASSRDSPLH
TRBV5-1	TRBJ2-2	many	ASSLEASGNTGELF